This T cell receptor (beta chain) was identified in a study of blood T cell repertoires in COVID-19. Whole-study context: The United States, Italy and Spain were the sources of the acute and convalescent COVID-19 samples.

All enrollees were roughly 18 to 90 years old and from around 25 US areas. Cohorts were based on clinical histories the participants reported. The germline V and J ends were trimmed by 5 bases and 1 base, with 17 bases remaining between them. Per germline, CDR1 SGHAT and CDR2 FQNNGV. The CDR3 is 16 amino acids. Measured with immunoSEQ multiplex PCR; TCRdb has only the in-frame clones, and not every one. This table holds fewer than 350,000 clones, around 89% found once. The source material was PBMCs or T cells enriched from blood (not recorded which). The receptor was derived from a woman in her late teens or twenties with acute COVID-19. The rearrangement uses TRBV11-2 and TRBJ1-1; perhaps TRBD1 as D (5 bases). The CDR3 protein is CASSTQKDTRNTEAFF. CDR3 DNA: TGTGCCAGCAGCACGCAGAAGGACACCCGGAACACTGAAGCTTTCTTT.